This T cell receptor (beta chain) was sequenced in a study of cytomegalovirus exposure and HLA in healthy donors (dated by TCRdb to between 2016 and 2019). As for the study more broadly: According to a later analysis, the 120 or so validation repertoires were produced on the same platform as the 700 or so repertoires of the first cohort. The study aimed to test whether signatures of past pathogen exposure could be identified by cataloging public T cell receptors. In addition to the first cohort of about 650 subjects, a separate validation cohort of around 110 different subjects was used. High-throughput TCR immunosequencing, statistical association of individual TCRs with disease status, and machine learning were combined to predict cytomegalovirus infection status. Results the study describes overall, beyond this receptor: The study listed approximately 160 TCR beta chains as associated with cytomegalovirus. In vitro tests confirmed that three of the cytomegalovirus-associated TCR beta chains recognize cytomegalovirus antigens. A later analysis found that TCRs clustered in the first cohort also tended to co-occur in the roughly 110 validation repertoires, with roughly 95% of cluster scores above 0. While some public TCRs were present in many individuals, most TCR sequences turned up only very rarely across donors. It was suggested by the authors that the approach could potentially be generalized to other disease states and immunological phenotypes. A later analysis lacked HLA typing for the validation cohort, so it scored co-occurrence in that cohort across all 120 or so repertoires. Cytomegalovirus status was reported to be diagnosed by the classifier with high specificity and sensitivity in both the original and validation cohorts.

The donors were included in the validation cohort of some 120 subjects, a group kept apart from the roughly 670-subject first cohort. The method behind the library was the immunoSEQ multiplex PCR assay. Per the original workflow: A statistical classification framework was built to diagnose cytomegalovirus status from the catalog of TCR beta chain sequences. TCRdb mirrors the immuneACCESS table, restricted to in-frame sequences. Some clones are absent from its copies; in checked studies, under half trace to an unresolved V gene, and the reason for the others is unknown. For V, J and clone size, that table is used; D and trimming come from the DNA. Counted in this sample were some 330,000 clones; roughly 89% of them appeared once. 0.75% to 0.85% of the sample belongs to the ten largest clones. As for this clone: Its antigen has not been determined. Per-nucleotide qualities are absent, and no much larger clonotype sits a single base away.

V lost 4 bases and J lost 0 bases, and the count of bases not matched to a germline gene is 12. The germline V gene provides CDR1 MGHRA and CDR2 YSYEKL. Including cysteine and phenylalanine, the CDR3 has 18 amino acids. Only the CDR3 portion is preserved as DNA: 54 bases, with reading frame beginning at the first base. The clonotype was recovered from a young woman in good health and CMV-seronegative. The sample comprised PBMCs. Recombination joined TRBV4-1 with TRBJ2-5, with 9 bases matching TRBD2. The DNA sequence is TGCGCCAGCAGCCGAGTCGGGGGAACTAGCGGGTACCAAGAGACCCAGTACTTC. Translated, it gives CASSRVGGTSGYQETQYF.